This TCR beta chain came from a study of T cell repertoires in cytomegalovirus infection. TCRdb ran MiXCR on the reads and lists one entry per CDR3 protein. The table records 95,000 to 150,000 distinct CDR3 sequences, more than 25% of them present only once. Turning to this clonotype: As yet, its antigen is unknown.

Trimming at V came to 4 bases and at J to 4 bases, leaving 15 bases not matched to a gene. CDR1 is SGHVS and CDR2 is FQNEAQ in the germline V gene. The CDR3 contains 19 residues. This clonotype was obtained from a human donor in good health (CMV status not recorded). Some clones in this sample may be carry-over from other donors' samples. The V gene is TRBV7-8, the J gene TRBJ2-1; TRBD2 matches 11 bases. The specimen was CD8+ T cells from cultured PBMCs, collected from culture after CMV antigen stimulation. The CDR3 DNA follows: TGTGCCAGCAGCTCTAATACCAATATAGCGGGGGGGCCGTACAATGAGCAGTTCTTC. Its translation is CASSSNTNIAGGPYNEQFF. Looking up the rest from reference TRBV7-8 and TRBJ2-1 gives the full variable domain: GAGVSQSPRYKVAKRGQDVALRCDPISGHVSLFWYQQALGQGPEFLTYFQNEAQLDKSGLPSDRFFAERPEGSVSTLKIQRTQQEDSAVYLCASSSNTNIAGGPYNEQFFGPGTRLTVL.